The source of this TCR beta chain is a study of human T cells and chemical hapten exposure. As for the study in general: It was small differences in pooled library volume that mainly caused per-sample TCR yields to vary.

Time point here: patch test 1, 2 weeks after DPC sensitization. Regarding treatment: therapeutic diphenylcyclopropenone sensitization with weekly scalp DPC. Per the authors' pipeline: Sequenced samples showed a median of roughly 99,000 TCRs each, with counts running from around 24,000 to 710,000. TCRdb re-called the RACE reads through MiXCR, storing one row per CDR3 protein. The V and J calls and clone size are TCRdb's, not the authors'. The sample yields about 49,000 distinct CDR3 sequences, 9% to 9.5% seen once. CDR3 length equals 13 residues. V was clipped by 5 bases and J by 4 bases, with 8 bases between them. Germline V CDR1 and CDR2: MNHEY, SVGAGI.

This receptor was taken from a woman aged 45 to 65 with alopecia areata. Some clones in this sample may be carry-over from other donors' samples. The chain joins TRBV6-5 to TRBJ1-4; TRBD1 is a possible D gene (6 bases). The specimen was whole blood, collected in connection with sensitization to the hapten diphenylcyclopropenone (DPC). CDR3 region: CASSRTVNEKLFF. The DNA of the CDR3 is TGTGCCAGCAGTCGGACAGTTAATGAAAAACTGTTTTTT.